Each of the 22 T cell receptor beta chains below was sequenced from the same sample in a study of shared clonotypes between healthy human individuals. Here immunoSEQ multiplex PCR was the method, and the copy in TCRdb shows in-frame clones only, minus some. The table lists about 1.1 million clones, 60% to 80% of them singletons. What was sequenced was memory CD4+ T cells from PBMCs. As for subset: CD45RA-negative fraction. The receptors stem from a man younger than 35 in good health. Some clones in this sample may be carry-over from other donors' samples.

The rearrangement joins TRBV11-2 to TRBJ2-3, with 9 nucleotides matching TRBD2. Germline V CDR1 and CDR2: SGHAT, FQNNGV. The CDR3 consists of 17 residues. Trimming at V came to 1 base and at J to 2 bases, leaving 7 bases not matched to a gene. For the CDR3, the DNA is TGTGCCAGCAGCTTAGCCCTCGGACTAGCGACCACAGATACGCAGTATTTT. Translated, it gives CASSLALGLATTDTQYF.

The table lists this clone with a few counts. A read error likely explains this, since a far larger clone differs by one base. This sequence joins TRBV13 and TRBJ1-3, with D uncertain. Germline values: CDR1 PRHDT, CDR2 FYEKMQ (reference sequence). This CDR3 region has 13 residues. V shed 4 bases and J shed 0 bases, with 4 bases lying between them. CDR3 sequence reads: CASSSLSGNTIYF. The CDR3 DNA is TGTGCCAGCAGCTCACTCTCTGGAAACACCATATATTTT.

The gene calls are TRBV28 and TRBJ2-7, with 11 bases lining up with TRBD2. The V gene's germline CDR1 is MDHEN and CDR2 SYDVKM. CDR3 length equals 15 residues. V dropped 4 bases and J dropped 3; count of bases not matched to a gene: 5. The CDR3 DNA sequence: TGTGCCAGCAGTTCGGGACTAGCGGCCGTCTACGAGCAGTACTTC. Encoded protein: CASSSGLAAVYEQYF.

The chain joins TRBV5-1 to TRBJ2-3; no clear D. The V end lost 4 bases, the J end lost 0 bases, and 15 bases lay between the germline ends. CDR3 size: 16 residues. The germline gives CDR1 SGHRS, CDR2 YFSETQ. CDR3 sequence: CASSPPGRSSTDTQYF. The CDR3 region has the DNA TGCGCCAGCAGCCCTCCGGGCAGGTCTAGCACAGATACGCAGTATTTT. Filled out from reference TRBV5-1 and TRBJ2-3, the complete variable domain reads KAGVTQTPRYLIKTRGQQVTLSCSPISGHRSVSWYQQTPGQGLQFLFEYFSETQRNKGNFPGRFSGRQFSNSRSEMNVSTLELGDSALYLCASSPPGRSSTDTQYFGPGTRLTVL.

Regarding this clone: This sequence may be a read error, since a much larger clone differs from it by one base. Other DNA variants within this sample encode the same CDR3. The rearrangement links TRBV15 to TRBJ2-3; D may be TRBD2 (6 bases). Looked up from germline, CDR1 is LNHNV and CDR2 is YYDKDF (reference sequence). V was clipped by 3 bases and J by 3 bases, with 16 bases between them. The CDR3 has 16 amino acids. CDR3 loop: CATSSLAEAPTDTQYF. CDR3 DNA sequence: TGTGCCACCAGCAGTTTAGCGGAGGCCCCTACAGATACGCAGTATTTT.

This clone was counted a few times. Here the CDR3 reads CAWCGLAGGYTGELFF. The CDR3 coding sequence is TGTGCCTGGTGCGGACTAGCGGGAGGTTACACCGGGGAGCTGTTTTTT. V is TRBV30 and J is TRBJ2-2; 14 positions match TRBD2. The CDR3 length is 16 residues. The V gene end was trimmed by 5 bases and the J gene end by 3 bases; junction bases not matched to a gene: 5. Germline V lookup: CDR1 GTSNPN, CDR2 SVGIG (reference sequence).

The chain joins TRBV18 to TRBJ2-7; possible D gene TRBD2, 5 bases. Germline V gene sequence: CDR1 KGHSH, CDR2 LQKENI. V was clipped by 6 bases and J by 5 bases, with 11 bases between them. This CDR3 contains 12 residues. The CDR3 sequence is CASSLLRDEQYF. The DNA for the CDR3 is TGTGCCAGCTCGCTCCTGAGGGACGAGCAGTACTTC.

The sample holds one count of this clone. The J gene is TRBJ2-7, the V gene TRBV10-1; no clear D. Trimming cost V 6 bases and J 3 bases, with 15 bases left between them. CDR3 length: 14 amino acids. Per the germline V gene, CDR1 is WNHNN and CDR2 is SYGVQD (reference sequence). The CDR3 here is CASRTPADDYEQYF. CDR3 in DNA: TGCGCCAGCAGGACCCCGGCAGACGACTACGAGCAGTACTTC.

The table lists this clone with a count of one. The J gene is TRBJ2-1, the V gene TRBV5-1; 11 bases map to TRBD2. Germline V CDR1 and CDR2: SGHRS, YFSETQ. The CDR3 runs to 14 residues. Germline trimming cut 6 bases from V and 6 bases from J; bases unmatched to any gene: 5. As DNA, the CDR3 is TGCGCCAGCAACCTAGCGGGAGGCCCCAATGAGCAGTTCTTC. Translation gives CASNLAGGPNEQFF.

V usage is TRBV25-1 and J usage is TRBJ2-7; no clear D gene. Trimming cost V 2 bases and J 3 bases, with 11 bases left between them. Germline CDR1 is MGHDK and CDR2 is SYGVNS. The CDR3 is 14 amino acids. Here the CDR3 reads CASSEGWGIYEQYF. The CDR3 nucleotides are TGTGCCAGCAGTGAAGGCTGGGGAATCTACGAGCAGTACTTC.

This clone was detected only a few times. The V gene is TRBV7-2, the J gene TRBJ2-5; 9 bases map to TRBD2. The CDR3 is made up of 18 amino acids. The J segment lost 4 bases and the V segment lost 5 bases, leaving 17 bases of the junction unmatched. Per the germline V gene, CDR1 is SGHTA and CDR2 is FQGNSA. CDR3 protein: CASSPREGRGRAVETQYF. The CDR3 DNA reads TGTGCCAGCAGCCCGCGTGAGGGGCGCGGGAGGGCCGTAGAGACCCAGTACTTC.

Notes on this clone: Other DNA sequences in this specimen translate into the identical CDR3. V usage is TRBV7-3 and J usage is TRBJ1-1; D not certain. Germline CDR1 is SGHTA and CDR2 is FQGTGA. V was pared by 0 bases and J by 0 bases, with 5 bases between. The CDR3 covers 14 residues. The CDR3 here is CASSLTGLNTEAFF. The DNA of the CDR3 is TGTGCCAGCAGCTTAACGGGGTTGAACACTGAAGCTTTCTTT.

The J gene is TRBJ2-4, the V gene TRBV28; 12 positions agree with TRBD2. Per germline, CDR1 MDHEN and CDR2 SYDVKM. This CDR3 comprises 18 residues. V dropped 6 bases and J dropped 0; count of bases not matched to a gene: 9. This chain's CDR3 is CASSSGTSGSIAKNIQYF. CDR3 DNA sequence: TGTGCCAGCAGCTCCGGGACTAGCGGGTCTATAGCCAAAAACATTCAGTACTTC.

The genes are TRBV4-1 and TRBJ1-1, with 7 nucleotides matching TRBD1. Germline CDR1 is MGHRA and CDR2 is YSYEKL. The V and J ends lost 4 bases and 1 base, in that order; junction bases with no gene match: 9. This CDR3 has 16 amino acids. As DNA, the CDR3 is TGCGCCAGCAGCCTGCAGGGGGAATTAACGAACACTGAAGCTTTCTTT. It codes for CASSLQGELTNTEAFF.

With regard to this clone: A single base separates this from a much larger clone, so it may be a read error. The chain carries TRBV28 and TRBJ1-5; D might be TRBD1 (5 bases). Germline-derived CDR1 and CDR2 are MDHEN and SYDVKM. Trimming took off 6 bases at V and 0 bases at J, with 9 bases between the two ends. The CDR3 is 14 residues long. The chain's CDR3 is CASSQTVSNQPQHF. In nucleotides, the CDR3 is TGTGCCAGCAGCCAGACAGTTAGCAATCAGCCCCAGCATTTT.

About this clone itself: Because the CDR3 is missing its conserved closing phenylalanine or tryptophan, this is likely a read error. The DNA is left out, because the CDR3 cannot be placed on it with certainty; the CDR3 is given as TCRdb lists it. This chain uses TRBV6-1 with TRBJ2-7; TRBD1, the table's D call, was not compared with the DNA. The CDR3 adds up to 11 amino acids, both ends counted. Germline loops: CDR1 MNHNS, CDR2 SASEGT. The CDR3 sequence is CASSEVPPPGL.

The chain is built from TRBV5-1 and TRBJ2-1; D is undetermined. Germline values: CDR1 SGHRS, CDR2 YFSETQ. This CDR3 is built from 15 residues. V was clipped by 6 bases and J by 4 bases, with 17 bases between them. The DNA of the CDR3 is TGCGCCAGCAACCCGCGGACGGCAGGTTACAATGAGCAGTTCTTC. Translation gives CASNPRTAGYNEQFF.

This clone is a singleton in its sample. This chain joins TRBV14 and TRBJ2-3, with D unresolved. The CDR3 extends over 16 amino acids. V gave up 0 bases and J gave up 0 bases, with 10 bases separating them. CDR1 is SGHDN, CDR2 FVKESK, per germline. This CDR3 is CASSQDRVASTDTQYF. For the CDR3, the DNA is TGTGCCAGCAGCCAAGATCGGGTGGCTAGCACAGATACGCAGTATTTT.

V is TRBV29-1 and J is TRBJ1-2; D is unclear. The germline V and J ends were trimmed by 7 bases and 7 bases, with 16 bases remaining between them. CDR3 length equals 12 residues. CDR1 and CDR2 (germline): SQVTM, ANQGSEA. CDR3 region: CSGISGASGYTF. The CDR3 DNA sequence: TGCAGCGGGATCTCAGGCGCGTCTGGCTACACCTTC.

This clone was counted between two and nine times. The gene calls are TRBV7-9 and TRBJ2-7; no clear D gene. Trimming left V 4 bases short and J 4 bases short, with 8 bases between. Per the germline V gene, CDR1 is SEHNR and CDR2 is FQNEAQ (reference sequence). This CDR3 comprises 12 residues. The CDR3 loop is CASSYHSYEQYF. Here the CDR3 DNA reads TGTGCCAGCAGCTACCACAGTTACGAGCAGTACTTC.

This clone showed up just once. The CDR3 reads CASSPYRSSYEQYF. The DNA of the CDR3 is TGTGCCAGCAGTCCGTACAGGAGCTCCTACGAGCAGTACTTC. The rearrangement joins TRBV27 to TRBJ2-7, with D possibly TRBD1 on 5 matching bases. The germline V gene encodes CDR1 MNHEY and CDR2 SMNVEV (reference sequence). This CDR3 is 14 amino acids long. The V end was cut by 5 bases, the J end by 0 bases, with 11 bases between.

The chain uses TRBV28 and TRBJ2-1; 8 bases map to TRBD1. The germline V gene has CDR1 MDHEN and CDR2 SYDVKM. The CDR3 sequence is 15 residues long. V lost 5 bases, J lost 5 bases, and 8 bases stayed unmatched. CDR3 in DNA: TGTGCCAGCAGTGAAACGGCGGACAGGGACAATGAGCAGTTCTTC. This translates into CASSETADRDNEQFF. Looking up the rest from reference TRBV28 and TRBJ2-1 gives the full variable domain: DVKVTQSSRYLVKRTGEKVFLECVQDMDHENMFWYRQDPGLGLRLIYFSYDVKMKEKGDIPEGYSVSREKKERFSLILESASTNQTSMYLCASSETADRDNEQFFGPGTRLTVL.